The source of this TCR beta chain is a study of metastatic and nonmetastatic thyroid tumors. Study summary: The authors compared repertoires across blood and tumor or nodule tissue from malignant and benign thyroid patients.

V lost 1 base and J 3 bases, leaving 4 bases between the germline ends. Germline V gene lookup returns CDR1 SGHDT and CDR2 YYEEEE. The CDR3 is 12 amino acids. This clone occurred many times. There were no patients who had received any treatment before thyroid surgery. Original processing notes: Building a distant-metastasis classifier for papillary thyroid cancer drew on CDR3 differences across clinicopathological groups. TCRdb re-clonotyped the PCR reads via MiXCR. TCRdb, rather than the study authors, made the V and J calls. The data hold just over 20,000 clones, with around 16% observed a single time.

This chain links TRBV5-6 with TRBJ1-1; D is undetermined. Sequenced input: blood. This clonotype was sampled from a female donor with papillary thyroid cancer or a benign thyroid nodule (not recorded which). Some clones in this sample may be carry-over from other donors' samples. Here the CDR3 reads CASSLRYTEAFF. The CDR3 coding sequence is TGTGCCAGCAGCTTGCGGTACACTGAAGCTTTCTTT.